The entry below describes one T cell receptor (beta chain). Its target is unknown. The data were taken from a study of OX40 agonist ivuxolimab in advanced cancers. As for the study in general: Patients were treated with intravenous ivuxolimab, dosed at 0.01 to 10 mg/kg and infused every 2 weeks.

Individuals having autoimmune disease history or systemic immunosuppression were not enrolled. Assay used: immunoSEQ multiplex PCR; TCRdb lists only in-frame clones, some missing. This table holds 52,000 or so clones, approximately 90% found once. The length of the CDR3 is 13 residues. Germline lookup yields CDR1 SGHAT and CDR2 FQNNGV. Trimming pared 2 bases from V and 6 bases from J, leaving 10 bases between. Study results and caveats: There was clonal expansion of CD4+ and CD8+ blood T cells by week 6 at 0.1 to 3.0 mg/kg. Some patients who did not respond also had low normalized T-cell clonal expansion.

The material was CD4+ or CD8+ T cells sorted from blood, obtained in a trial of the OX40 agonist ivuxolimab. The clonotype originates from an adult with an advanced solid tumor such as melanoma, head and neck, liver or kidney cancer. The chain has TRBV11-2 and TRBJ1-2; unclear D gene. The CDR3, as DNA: TGTGCCAGCAGCTTACCCGGCCGGGATGGCTACACCTTC. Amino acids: CASSLPGRDGYTF.